The clone carrying this T cell receptor (beta chain) has just a few counts. What it recognizes is unknown. The data are from a study of T cell responses to AZD1222 COVID-19 vaccine. The repertoire was sequenced with immunoSEQ multiplex PCR; TCRdb's copy has only in-frame clones and lacks some. The sample has 140,000 to 150,000 clones, 80% to 85% seen once. Germline lookup yields CDR1 LNHNV and CDR2 YYDKDF (reference sequence). The CDR3 has 16 amino acids. V shed 1 base, J shed 9 bases, and the junction held 11 bases outside the gene matches. Whole-study results and caveats: Repertoires were obtained only post-peak T cell response.

The sample was peripheral blood, taken on day 0 of MenACWY control vaccination. The receptor was derived from an adult in good health. The chain is built from TRBV15 and TRBJ2-1; 8 bases map to TRBD2. The DNA for the CDR3 is TGTGCCACCAGCAGAGGGTGGGGAAGCGGGGGATTTGAGCAGTTCTTC. Translated, it gives CATSRGWGSGGFEQFF.